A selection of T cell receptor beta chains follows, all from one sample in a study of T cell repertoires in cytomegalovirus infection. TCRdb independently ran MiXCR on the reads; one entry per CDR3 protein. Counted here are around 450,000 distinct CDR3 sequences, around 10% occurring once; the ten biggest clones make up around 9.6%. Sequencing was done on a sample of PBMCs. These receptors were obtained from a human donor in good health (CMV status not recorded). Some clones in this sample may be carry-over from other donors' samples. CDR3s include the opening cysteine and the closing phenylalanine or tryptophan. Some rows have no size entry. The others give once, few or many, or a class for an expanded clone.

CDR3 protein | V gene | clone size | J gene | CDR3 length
CASSPRTGRETQYF | TRBV9 | . | TRBJ2-5 | 14
CASSQAARGLEAFF | TRBV4-1 | . | TRBJ1-1 | 14
CASSQEGLGYGYTF | TRBV3-1 | many | TRBJ1-2 | 14
CASSEQGASYEQYF | TRBV2 | few | TRBJ2-7 | 14
CASSLVAGGETQYF | TRBV7-2 | many | TRBJ2-5 | 14
CASSPAGYERPSYEQYF | TRBV9 | few | TRBJ2-7 | 17
CASSRTSGWVGTQYF | TRBV5-1 | many | TRBJ2-5 | 15
CSASLPSGSSGYEQYF | TRBV20-1 | . | TRBJ2-7 | 16
CAQHYDRARDYEQYF | TRBV23-1 | few | TRBJ2-7 | 15
CAWSPDSGNQPQHF | TRBV30 | . | TRBJ1-5 | 14
CSVEDQGTGVQYF | TRBV29-1 | few | TRBJ2-7 | 13
CSASKGAASLTEAFF | TRBV20-1 | few | TRBJ1-1 | 15
CSARGTGGYEQYF | TRBV20-1 | many | TRBJ2-7 | 13
CASSLGGQGKNTEAFF | TRBV7-9 | many | TRBJ1-1 | 16
CASSQEKRQGGTEAFF | TRBV4-1 | . | TRBJ1-1 | 16
CASSKNRGSGQPQHF | TRBV19 | . | TRBJ1-5 | 15
CASSSSGTANPYEQYF | TRBV7-9 | . | TRBJ2-7 | 16
CASSIGSGTYEQYF | TRBV19 | . | TRBJ2-7 | 14
CASSQAGGYNSPLHF | TRBV14 | many | TRBJ1-6 | 15
CASSLLSGYTF | TRBV5-1 | many | TRBJ1-2 | 11
CATAPRDSNQPQHF | TRBV24-1 | . | TRBJ1-5 | 14
CASSSALGTVNQPQHF | TRBV4-2 | many | TRBJ1-5 | 16
CASSLGGEKLFF | TRBV28 | many | TRBJ1-4 | 12
CASSFGPGYNEQFF | TRBV12-3/TRBV12-4 | many | TRBJ2-1 | 14
CASSVGVDGYTF | TRBV6-1 | many | TRBJ1-2 | 12
CSARGETQYF | TRBV20-1 | many | TRBJ2-5 | 10
CASSLELRKNPLGRGSYNEQFF | TRBV11-2 | many | TRBJ2-1 | 22
CASSYGERELTDTQYF | TRBV7-2 | many | TRBJ2-3 | 16
CASSQAGSLSYEQYF | TRBV3-1 | . | TRBJ2-7 | 15
CASSRTSGSRDTQYF | TRBV6-2/TRBV6-3 | many | TRBJ2-3 | 15
CASSLKSNRFNYGYTF | TRBV7-3 | . | TRBJ1-2 | 16
CASSLQATRTDTQYF | TRBV5-6 | few | TRBJ2-3 | 15
CASSLKVAGRAFF | TRBV5-6 | many | TRBJ1-1 | 13
CATSEGTPLETQYF | TRBV7-8 | many | TRBJ2-5 | 14
CASRLTPATGTGGEGYTF | TRBV27 | . | TRBJ1-2 | 18
CASRISGNTIYF | TRBV28 | few | TRBJ1-3 | 12
CASSSGGGTQYF | TRBV7-2 | many | TRBJ2-3 | 12
CAIRALTGSDEQYF | TRBV10-3 | many | TRBJ2-7 | 14
CSVNNPGQGRNEQFF | TRBV29-1 | few | TRBJ2-1 | 15
CASSRVAGQANEQFF | TRBV25-1 | many | TRBJ2-1 | 15
CSARGPAGGADTQYF | TRBV20-1 | . | TRBJ2-3 | 15
CSAGTGDQPQHF | TRBV20-1 | few | TRBJ1-5 | 12
CASSHNRDPGNPYGYTF | TRBV3-1 | . | TRBJ1-2 | 17
CASSIVWADTEAFF | TRBV19 | . | TRBJ1-1 | 14
CASSPLASGGYNEQFF | TRBV7-9 | many | TRBJ2-1 | 16
CAWSVQNNSPLHF | TRBV30 | . | TRBJ1-6 | 13
CASSYAAGQQETQYF | TRBV6-6 | few | TRBJ2-5 | 15
CASSLFSGPNPEKLFF | TRBV7-9 | many | TRBJ1-4 | 16
CASSLGVSSYNEQFF | TRBV7-6 | many | TRBJ2-1 | 15
CASSLSLRNLEKETQYF | TRBV27 | many | TRBJ2-5 | 17
CASSIRTDINQPQHF | TRBV19 | many | TRBJ1-5 | 15
CAITRHSNTGELFF | TRBV10-3 | few | TRBJ2-2 | 14
CASSLRRTTNEQFF | TRBV7-2 | many | TRBJ2-1 | 14
CASSSTTGLRTDTQYF | TRBV12-3/TRBV12-4 | many | TRBJ2-3 | 16
CASNPPSYNEQFF | TRBV7-9 | many | TRBJ2-1 | 13
CASSLNGGQGSNYGYTF | TRBV7-3 | many | TRBJ1-2 | 17
CASSALGGLGVNIQYF | TRBV5-6 | . | TRBJ2-4 | 16